The clone carrying this T cell receptor (beta chain) was seen a single time. Its antigen is as yet unknown. Here immunoSEQ multiplex PCR was the method, and the copy in TCRdb shows in-frame clones only, minus some. The sample records about 14,000 clones, approximately 80% being singletons. The data were taken from a study of lymphopenia after photon versus proton radiotherapy. Study results and limitations: Relative stability marked proton patients; photon patients lost diversity and naive cells.

The CDR3 length is 20 residues. Losses at the gene ends were 0 bases for V and 0 bases for J; bases not matched to a gene: 13. CDR1 is SGHTA, CDR2 FQGNSA, per germline. This chain uses TRBV7-2 with TRBJ2-2, with TRBD1 matching over 7 bases. This receptor was identified in a man in his fifties with gastric cancer. The starting material was peripheral blood, obtained from a patient treated with photon-based radiotherapy. The CDR3 loop reads CASSLAGQIYRGSNTGELFF. CDR3 bases: TGTGCCAGCAGCTTAGCAGGACAGATCTACAGGGGTTCGAACACCGGGGAGCTGTTTTTT.